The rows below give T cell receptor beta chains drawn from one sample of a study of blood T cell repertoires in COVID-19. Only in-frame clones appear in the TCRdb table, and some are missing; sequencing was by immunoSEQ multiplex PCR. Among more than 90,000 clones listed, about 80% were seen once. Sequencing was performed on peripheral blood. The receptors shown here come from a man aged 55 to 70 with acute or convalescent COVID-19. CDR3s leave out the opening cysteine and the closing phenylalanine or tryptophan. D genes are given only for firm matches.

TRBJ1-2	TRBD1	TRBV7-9	ASSLAGQDYGYT
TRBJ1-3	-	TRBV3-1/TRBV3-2	ASSLLQGMGGNTIY
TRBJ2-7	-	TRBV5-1	ASSWRLGSYEQY
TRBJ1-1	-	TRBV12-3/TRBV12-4	ASSFGGGNAF
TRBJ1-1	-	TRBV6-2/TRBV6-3	ASRPRRGYTEAF
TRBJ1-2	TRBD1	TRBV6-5	ASNPSGPGGYGYT
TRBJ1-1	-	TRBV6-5	ASSYSWQGNTEAF
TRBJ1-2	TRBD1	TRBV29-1	SVDGTGGFGYT
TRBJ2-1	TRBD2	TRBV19	ASRTLAGGLYEQF
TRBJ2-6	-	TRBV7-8	ASSLAFTGTGANVLT
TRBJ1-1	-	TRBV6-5	ASTPLSLTEAF
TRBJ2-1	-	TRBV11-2	ASSSGGWSRDEQF
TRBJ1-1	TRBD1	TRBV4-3	ASSQEQGARNTEAF
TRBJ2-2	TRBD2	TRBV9	ASSGTGTSDGELF
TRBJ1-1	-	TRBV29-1	SSFLPGLGTEAF
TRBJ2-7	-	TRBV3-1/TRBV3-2	ASSRGGALVSSYEQY
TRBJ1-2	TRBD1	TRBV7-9	ASSGDRWDDGYT
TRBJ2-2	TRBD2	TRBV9	ASSGRGLAGNTGELF
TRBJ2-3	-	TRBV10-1	ASSARTLDTQY
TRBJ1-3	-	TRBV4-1	ASSQDWTGNSGNTIY
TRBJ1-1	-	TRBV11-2	ASSLRTGQGSNTEAF
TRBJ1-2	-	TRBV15	ATSRERDYGYT
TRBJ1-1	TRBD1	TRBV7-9	ASSPGGANTEAF
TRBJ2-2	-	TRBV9	ASSIPRSGELF
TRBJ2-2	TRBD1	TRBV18	ASSRGQGPNTGELF
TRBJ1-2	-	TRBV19	ASSILGGGRGDGYT
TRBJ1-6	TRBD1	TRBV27	ASSFGKGASTPLH
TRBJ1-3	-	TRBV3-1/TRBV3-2	ASSQGNPTGSGNTIY
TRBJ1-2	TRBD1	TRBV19	ASGRDRGVYGYT
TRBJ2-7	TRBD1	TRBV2	ASTRQGSQYEQY
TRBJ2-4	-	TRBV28	ASTLPGNIQY
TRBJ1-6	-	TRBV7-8	ASSLERSSGSPLH
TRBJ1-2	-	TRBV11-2	ASSLVSGANYGYT
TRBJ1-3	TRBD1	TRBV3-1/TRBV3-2	ASSQDPGGSNGNTIY
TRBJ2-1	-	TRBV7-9	ASSLALRRGDEQF
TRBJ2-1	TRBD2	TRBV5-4	ASSPGTSGGGEQF
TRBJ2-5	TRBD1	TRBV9	ASSDPGQLQETQY
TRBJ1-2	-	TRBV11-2	ASSADRTARHYGYT
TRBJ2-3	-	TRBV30	AWRLGVSTDTQY
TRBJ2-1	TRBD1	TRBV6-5	ATSTGDRGNDEQF
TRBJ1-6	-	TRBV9	ASSVDGDSPLH
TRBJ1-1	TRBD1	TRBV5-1	ASSTLTGGRNTEAF
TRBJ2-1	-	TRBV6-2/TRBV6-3	ASSYASGSNEQF
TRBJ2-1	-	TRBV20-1	SATDNEQF
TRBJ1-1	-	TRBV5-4	ASSRSLLNTEAF
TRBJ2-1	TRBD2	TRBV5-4	ASSRPTSGGRNEQF
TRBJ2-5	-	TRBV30	AWSVLEGTQY
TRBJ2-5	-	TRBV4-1	ASSQDGGGEETQY
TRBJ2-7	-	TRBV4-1	ASSQGVRTARYEQY
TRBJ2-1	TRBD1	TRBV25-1	ASTQGLHNEQF
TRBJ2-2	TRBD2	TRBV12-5	ASGFGGRGGTGELF
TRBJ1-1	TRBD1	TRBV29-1	SVEDPTGMNTEAF
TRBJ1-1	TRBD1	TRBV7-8	ASSGYRGSGTEAF
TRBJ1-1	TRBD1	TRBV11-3	ASSLGQAKAEAF
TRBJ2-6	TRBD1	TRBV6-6	ASSPTGVGGANVLT